The 26 T cell receptor beta chains below all came from one sample that was sequenced in a study of blood T cell repertoires in COVID-19. Produced via immunoSEQ multiplex PCR; TCRdb's table is partial and in-frame only. The table has 90,000 to 150,000 clones, over 75% seen once. Sequencing used peripheral blood. These receptors all stem from a man aged 60-69 years with acute or convalescent COVID-19.

The chain combines TRBV28 with TRBJ1-5; 8 bases match TRBD1. J gave up 5 bases and V 11 bases, and 11 bases lay outside the gene matches. CDR1 and CDR2 from the germline V gene are MDHEN and SYDVKM. This CDR3 is 14 amino acids long. The CDR3 region is CASGGQGQYQPQHF. In nucleotides, the CDR3 is TGTGCCTCTGGAGGACAGGGACAATATCAGCCCCAGCATTTT. The complete variable domain, with remaining parts taken from reference TRBV28 and TRBJ1-5, reads DVKVTQSSRYLVKRTGEKVFLECVQDMDHENMFWYRQDPGLGLRLIYFSYDVKMKEKGDIPEGYSVSREKKERFSLILESASTNQTSMYLCASGGQGQYQPQHFGDGTRLSIL.

The rearrangement uses TRBV18 and TRBJ2-1, with 9 bases identical to TRBD2. The ends lost 6 bases at V and 7 bases at J; junction bases unmatched: 7. CDR3 length: 14 residues. Per germline, CDR1 KGHSH and CDR2 LQKENI. The CDR3 bases are TGTGCCAGCTCCCCTAGCGGGATCTGGAATGAGCAGTTCTTC. Translation: CASSPSGIWNEQFF.

The chain employs TRBV7-2 and TRBJ1-6; D gene ambiguous. The ends were cut back, 1 base at V and 2 bases at J, with 15 bases in the middle. Per germline, CDR1 SGHTA and CDR2 FQGNSA. This CDR3 spans 18 amino acids. CDR3: CASSLEGSGLTYNSPLHF. The CDR3 nucleotides are TGTGCCAGCAGCTTAGAAGGCAGCGGACTCACCTATAATTCACCCCTCCACTTT.

The chain has TRBV9 and TRBJ2-1, with 11 positions matching TRBD2. This CDR3 spans 16 amino acids. Losses at the gene ends were 0 bases for V and 7 bases for J; bases not matched to a gene: 6. The germline gives CDR1 SGDLS, CDR2 YYNGEE. For the CDR3, the DNA is TGTGCCAGCAGCGTAGAAATAGCGGGAGGGCCTAATGAGCAGTTCTTC. It translates to CASSVEIAGGPNEQFF.

The rearrangement uses TRBV7-2 and TRBJ2-7; TRBD1 matches at 7 bases. Germline V CDR1 and CDR2: SGHTA, FQGNSA. The CDR3 consists of 15 residues. The trim removed 1 base at V and 3 bases at J, leaving 6 bases unmatched. CDR3: CASSLGTGVGYEQYF. As DNA, the CDR3 is TGTGCCAGCAGCTTAGGAACAGGGGTGGGCTACGAGCAGTACTTC.

This chain uses TRBV5-5 with TRBJ1-1, with D unresolved. This CDR3 is built from 14 residues. The V end lost 4 bases, the J end lost 7 bases, and 17 bases lay between the germline ends. CDR1 is SGHKS, CDR2 YYEKEE, per germline (reference sequence). The CDR3 sequence is CASSLGDYPGEAFF. Written as DNA, the CDR3 is TGTGCCAGCAGCCTAGGAGACTACCCCGGTGAAGCTTTCTTT. The entire variable domain, with the rest obtained from reference TRBV5-5 and TRBJ1-1, is as follows: DAGVTQSPTHLIKTRGQQVTLRCSPISGHKSVSWYQQVLGQGPQFIFQYYEKEERGRGNFPDRFSARQFPNYSSELNVNALLLGDSALYLCASSLGDYPGEAFFGQGTRLTVV.

This clone appeared a few times. The chain links TRBV10-2 to TRBJ2-5, with D tentatively TRBD1 (6 bases). The CDR3 is 12 amino acids. The V end was cut by 7 bases, the J end by 5 bases, with 11 bases between. The germline V gene has CDR1 WSHSY and CDR2 SAAADI. The CDR3 loop is CASTDRLETQYF. The DNA for the CDR3 is TGCGCCAGCACCGACAGGTTGGAGACCCAGTACTTC.

Here the CDR3 reads CASSLAGDGGYGYTF. The CDR3 DNA reads as TGCGCCAGCAGCTTGGCAGGGGACGGCGGCTATGGCTACACCTTC. The chain carries TRBV5-1 and TRBJ1-2; tentatively, D is TRBD1 (6 bases). CDR3 length equals 15 residues. Trimming left V 0 bases short and J 4 bases short, with 13 bases between. Germline CDR1 and CDR2: SGHRS and YFSETQ.

The chain uses TRBV15 and TRBJ2-7; 10 nucleotides agree with TRBD1. The CDR3 spans 16 residues. With 1 base clipped from V and 2 bases from J, the junction kept 5 bases outside the gene matches. Germline V lookup: CDR1 LNHNV, CDR2 YYDKDF (reference sequence). Here the CDR3 reads CATSRGPGTGAYEQYF. The CDR3 DNA follows: TGTGCCACCAGCAGAGGCCCCGGGACAGGGGCCTACGAGCAGTACTTC.

This rearrangement joins TRBV6-2 or TRBV6-3 to TRBJ2-1, with 7 bases identical to TRBD2. Losses at the gene ends were 6 bases for V and 3 bases for J; bases not matched to a gene: 8. Germline CDR1 is MNHEY and CDR2 is SVGEGT. The CDR3 length is 15 residues. CDR3 sequence: CASSERGTFYNEQFF. In DNA, the CDR3 is TGTGCCAGCAGCGAGCGGGGTACCTTCTACAATGAGCAGTTCTTC.

CDR3 bases: TGTGCCAGCAGCTTAGCGCAGGGGACTAGCGGGAGCGTCCGCAATGAGCAGTTCTTC. Translation gives CASSLAQGTSGSVRNEQFF. This sequence joins TRBV7-8 and TRBJ2-1, with 14 bases fitting TRBD2. There are 19 residues in the CDR3. Unmatched junction bases numbered 10, after V lost 0 bases and J lost 6 bases. Germline values: CDR1 SGHVS, CDR2 FQNEAQ. The whole variable domain, remainder taken from reference TRBV7-8 and TRBJ2-1, is GAGVSQSPRYKVAKRGQDVALRCDPISGHVSLFWYQQALGQGPEFLTYFQNEAQLDKSGLPSDRFFAERPEGSVSTLKIQRTQQEDSAVYLCASSLAQGTSGSVRNEQFFGPGTRLTVL.

The V call is TRBV12-3 or TRBV12-4, the J call TRBJ2-5, with TRBD1 matching over 7 bases. The CDR3 spans 13 residues. V was pared by 7 bases and J by 3 bases, with 5 bases of the junction left unmatched. The CDR3, as DNA: TGTGCCAGCACGGGACAGCGAAAAGAGACCCAGTACTTC. It specifies CASTGQRKETQYF.

This chain connects TRBV7-9 to TRBJ2-7, with 8 bases that match TRBD2. V gave up 5 bases and J gave up 4 bases; unmatched junction bases: 13. Germline V gene sequence: CDR1 SEHNR, CDR2 FQNEAQ (reference sequence). This CDR3 is built from 16 residues. In nucleotides, the CDR3 is TGTGCCAGCAGCCCCACCCTGAAGCGGGAGTTGTACGAGCAGTACTTC. It yields the protein CASSPTLKRELYEQYF.

The chain combines TRBV28 with TRBJ1-2; 8 bases are a match to TRBD1. In germline, CDR1 is MDHEN, CDR2 SYDVKM. The CDR3 is 16 residues long. V dropped 5 bases and J dropped 4; count of bases not matched to a gene: 12. The CDR3 sequence: CASSTPPGQGGYGYTF. The CDR3 DNA reads TGTGCCAGCAGTACCCCTCCCGGACAGGGTGGCTATGGCTACACCTTC.

The gene calls are TRBV5-6 and TRBJ2-3; 10 nucleotides agree with TRBD1. CDR1 SGHDT and CDR2 YYEEEE come from the germline V gene. Unmatched junction bases numbered 3, after V lost 7 bases and J lost 1 base. The CDR3 covers 14 residues. CDR3 in amino acids: CASGGQGGTDTQYF. The CDR3 bases are TGTGCCAGCGGAGGACAGGGGGGCACAGATACGCAGTATTTT.

This chain uses TRBV27 with TRBJ1-6; 8 nucleotides match TRBD1. The CDR3 consists of 13 residues. The trim removed 6 bases at V and 10 bases at J, leaving 5 bases unmatched. Germline lookup yields CDR1 MNHEY and CDR2 SMNVEV (reference sequence). CDR3 DNA sequence: TGTGCCAGCAGAACACAGGGGGGATCACCCCTCCACTTT. Translation gives CASRTQGGSPLHF.

This chain uses TRBV5-1 with TRBJ2-7; TRBD1 aligns across 9 bases. CDR3 size: 14 residues. Looked up from germline, CDR1 is SGHRS and CDR2 is YFSETQ. The trim removed 4 bases at V and 6 bases at J, leaving 8 bases unmatched. The CDR3 coding sequence is TGCGCCAGCAGCCCTATAGACAGGGGGGGCGAGCAGTACTTC. It specifies CASSPIDRGGEQYF.

This chain joins TRBV4-3 and TRBJ2-5, with 12 bases fitting TRBD2. V lost 3 bases to trimming and J lost 10 bases; unmatched junction nucleotides: 3. The CDR3 runs 13 residues. Germline CDR1 and CDR2: LGHNA and YSLEER. CDR3 coding DNA: TGCGCCAGCAGCCACGGACTAGCGGGAAACCAGTACTTC. Translating gives CASSHGLAGNQYF.

To note about this clone: Mismatch with germline at one junction end may stem from a read error. This sequence joins TRBV5-1 and TRBJ2-7; D perhaps matches TRBD1 (5 bases). Germline V gene lookup returns CDR1 SGHRS and CDR2 YFSETQ. The CDR3 totals 14 residues. This CDR3 reads CASSLAGPSYEQYF. In nucleotides, the CDR3 is TGCGCCAGCAGTTTGGCAGGGCCCTCCTACGAGCAGTACTTC.

The rearrangement uses TRBV6-1 and TRBJ2-7, with TRBD2 matching over 7 bases. The germline V gene has CDR1 MNHNS and CDR2 SASEGT. J lost 7 bases, V lost 0 bases, and 6 bases had no gene match. The CDR3 has 14 residues. CDR3 sequence reads: CASSEANREGEQYF. The CDR3 DNA sequence: TGTGCCAGCAGTGAAGCGAATAGGGAGGGAGAGCAGTACTTC.

This chain connects TRBV19 to TRBJ1-2; 8 positions agree with TRBD1. The CDR3 is made up of 15 amino acids. V was pared by 0 bases and J by 6 bases, with 6 bases of the junction left unmatched. The germline V gene has CDR1 LNHDA and CDR2 SQIVND (reference sequence). For the CDR3, the DNA is TGTGCCAGTAGTATAGATACAGGGGGAAGCGATGGCTACACCTTC. Translating it yields CASSIDTGGSDGYTF.

V and J are TRBV10-1 and TRBJ1-2; D possibly corresponds to TRBD1 (6 bases). CDR3 length equals 15 residues. The V end lost 6 bases, the J end lost 4 bases, and 18 bases lay between the germline ends. CDR1 and CDR2 (germline): WNHNN, SYGVQD (reference sequence). CDR3 DNA sequence: TGCGCCAGCAGCGTCGACAGGCGGCCTTCCTATGGCTACACCTTC. It translates to CASSVDRRPSYGYTF.

The genes are TRBV6-2 or TRBV6-3 and TRBJ2-3; the D gene is possibly TRBD1 (6 bases). V lost 2 bases, J lost 0 bases, and 15 bases lay in between. CDR1 and CDR2 from the germline V gene are MNHEY and SVGEGT. The CDR3 covers 17 residues. CDR3 amino acids: CASSYGTLPPSTDTQYF. The CDR3 bases are TGTGCCAGCAGTTACGGGACACTTCCACCTAGCACAGATACGCAGTATTTT.

The chain uses TRBV7-3 and TRBJ2-3; 8 nucleotides agree with TRBD1. Germline V lookup: CDR1 SGHTA, CDR2 FQGTGA. V shed 5 bases, J shed 0 bases, and the junction held 4 bases outside the gene matches. The CDR3 contains 15 residues. The CDR3 DNA is TGTGCCAGCAGCGGACAGGGCATAAGCACAGATACGCAGTATTTT. Amino acid sequence: CASSGQGISTDTQYF.

This chain connects TRBV9 to TRBJ1-2; 7 bases match TRBD1. The CDR3 runs to 16 residues. From germline, CDR1 is SGDLS and CDR2 YYNGEE. V lost 0 bases and J lost 4; bases outside the gene matches: 9. The CDR3 sequence: CASSVVPEGAFYGYTF. In nucleotides, the CDR3 is TGTGCCAGCAGCGTAGTTCCTGAGGGGGCTTTCTATGGCTACACCTTC. Drawing the rest from reference TRBV9 and TRBJ1-2, the complete variable domain is DSGVTQTPKHLITATGQRVTLRCSPRSGDLSVYWYQQSLDQGLQFLIQYYNGEERAKGNILERFSAQQFPDLHSELNLSSLELGDSALYFCASSVVPEGAFYGYTFGSGTRLTVV.

The rearrangement uses TRBV28 and TRBJ1-1, with D perhaps matching TRBD1 (5 bases). V was pared by 4 bases and J by 9 bases, with 12 bases between. The CDR3 has 12 amino acids. Germline lookup yields CDR1 MDHEN and CDR2 SYDVKM. CDR3: CASSSGRQKAFF. The CDR3 nucleotides read TGTGCCAGCAGTTCGGGCCGACAGAAAGCTTTCTTT.